This T cell receptor (beta chain) was sequenced in a study of Graves' ophthalmopathy and Graves' hyperthyroidism. The length of the CDR3 is 15 residues. V dropped 0 bases and J dropped 1 base, with 9 bases sitting between them. The germline CDR1 and CDR2 sequences are MNHEY and SVGAGI. This clonotype was recorded many times. What it binds is not known. Beta-chain TCR CDR3 regions were amplified from RNA transcripts. Second-round multiplex PCR followed a first-round RT-PCR using HTBI primers. TCRdb processed the multiplex PCR reads anew with MiXCR; each CDR3 protein has one entry. Here the sample spans about 380,000 distinct CDR3 sequences, 15% being singletons. Study-wide findings and caveats: Most thyroid clonotypes with frequency above 0.001 were detected in blood too.

Clinical symptoms, serum thyroxine, TRAb, thyroid ultrasound and orbital computed tomography formed the basis of diagnosis. The source of this sequence is a woman under 30 with stable Graves' hyperthyroidism. The chain joins TRBV6-5 to TRBJ1-2, with D possibly being TRBD1 (6 bases). The sample was peripheral blood. CDR3 bases: TGTGCCAGCAGTTACTCAGGACAGCATAACTATGGCTACACCTTC. Translated, it gives CASSYSGQHNYGYTF.